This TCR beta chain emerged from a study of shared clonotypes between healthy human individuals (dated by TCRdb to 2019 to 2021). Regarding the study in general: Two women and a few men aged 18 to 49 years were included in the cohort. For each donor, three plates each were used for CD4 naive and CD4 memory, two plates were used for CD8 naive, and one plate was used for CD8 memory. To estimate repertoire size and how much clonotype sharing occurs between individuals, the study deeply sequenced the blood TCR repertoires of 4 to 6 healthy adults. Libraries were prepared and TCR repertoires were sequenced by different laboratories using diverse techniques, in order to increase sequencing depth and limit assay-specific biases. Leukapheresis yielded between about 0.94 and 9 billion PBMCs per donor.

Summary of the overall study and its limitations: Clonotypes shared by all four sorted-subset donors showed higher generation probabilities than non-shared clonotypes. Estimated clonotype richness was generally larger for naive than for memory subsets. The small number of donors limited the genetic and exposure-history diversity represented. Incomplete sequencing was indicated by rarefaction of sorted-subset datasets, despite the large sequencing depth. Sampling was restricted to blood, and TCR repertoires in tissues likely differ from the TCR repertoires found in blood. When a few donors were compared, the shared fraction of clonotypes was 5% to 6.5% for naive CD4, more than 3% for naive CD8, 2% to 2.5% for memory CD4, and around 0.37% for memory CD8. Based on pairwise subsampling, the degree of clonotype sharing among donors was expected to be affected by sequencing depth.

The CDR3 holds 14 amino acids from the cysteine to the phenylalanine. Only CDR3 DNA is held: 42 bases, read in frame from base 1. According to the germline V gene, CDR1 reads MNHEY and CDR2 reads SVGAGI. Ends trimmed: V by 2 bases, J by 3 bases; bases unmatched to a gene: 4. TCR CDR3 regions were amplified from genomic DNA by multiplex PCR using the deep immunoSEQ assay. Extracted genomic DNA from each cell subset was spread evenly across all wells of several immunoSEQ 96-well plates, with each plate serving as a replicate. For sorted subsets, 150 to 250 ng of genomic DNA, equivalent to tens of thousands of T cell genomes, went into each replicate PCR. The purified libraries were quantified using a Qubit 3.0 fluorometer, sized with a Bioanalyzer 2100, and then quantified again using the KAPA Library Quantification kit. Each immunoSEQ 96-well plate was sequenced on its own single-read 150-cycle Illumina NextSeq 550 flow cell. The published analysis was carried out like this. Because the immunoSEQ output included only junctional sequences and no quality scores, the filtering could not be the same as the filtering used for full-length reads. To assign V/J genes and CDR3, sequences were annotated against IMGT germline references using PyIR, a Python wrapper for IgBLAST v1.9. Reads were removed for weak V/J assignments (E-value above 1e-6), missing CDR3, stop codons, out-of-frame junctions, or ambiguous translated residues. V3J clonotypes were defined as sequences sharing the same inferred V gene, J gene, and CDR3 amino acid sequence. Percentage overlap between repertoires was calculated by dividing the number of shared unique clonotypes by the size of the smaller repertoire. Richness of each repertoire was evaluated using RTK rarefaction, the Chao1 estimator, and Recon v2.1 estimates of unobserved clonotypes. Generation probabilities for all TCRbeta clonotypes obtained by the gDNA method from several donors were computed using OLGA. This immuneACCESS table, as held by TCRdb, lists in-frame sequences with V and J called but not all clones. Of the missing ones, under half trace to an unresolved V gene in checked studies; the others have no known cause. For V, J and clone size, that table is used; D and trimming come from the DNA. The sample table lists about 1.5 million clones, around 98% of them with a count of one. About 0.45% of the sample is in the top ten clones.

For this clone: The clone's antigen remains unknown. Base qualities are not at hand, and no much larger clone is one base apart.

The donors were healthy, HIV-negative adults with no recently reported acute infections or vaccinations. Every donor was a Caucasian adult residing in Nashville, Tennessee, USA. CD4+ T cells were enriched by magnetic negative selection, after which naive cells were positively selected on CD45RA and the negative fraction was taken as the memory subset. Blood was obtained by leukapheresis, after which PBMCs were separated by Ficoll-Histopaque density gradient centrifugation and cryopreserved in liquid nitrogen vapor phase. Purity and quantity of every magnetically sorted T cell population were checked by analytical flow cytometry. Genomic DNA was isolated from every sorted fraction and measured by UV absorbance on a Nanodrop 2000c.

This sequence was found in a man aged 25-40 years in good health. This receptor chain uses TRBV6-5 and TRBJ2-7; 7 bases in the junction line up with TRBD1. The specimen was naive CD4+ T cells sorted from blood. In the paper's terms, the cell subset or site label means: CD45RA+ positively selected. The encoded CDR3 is CASSYPGQNYEQYF. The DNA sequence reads TGTGCCAGCAGTTACCCGGGACAGAACTACGAGCAGTACTTC.